Presented here are 8 T cell receptor beta chains from one specimen sequenced in a study of T cell repertoires in cytomegalovirus infection. TCRdb analysed the reads with MiXCR anew, one entry per CDR3 protein. The sample includes approximately 990,000 distinct CDR3 sequences, about 33% seen only once; the top ten take around an eighth. For these receptors, no antigen is known. The source material was cultured CD8+ T cells from PBMCs, sampled from culture after CMV antigen stimulation. These receptors all come from a human donor in good health (CMV status not recorded). Some clones in this sample may be carry-over from other donors' samples.

CDR3 sequence: CASVRTGSDEQYV. CDR3 nucleotide sequence: TGTGCCAGCGTCCGGACAGGGTCGGACGAGCAGTACGTC. The chain has TRBV6-2 or TRBV6-3 and TRBJ2-7, with TRBD1 matching 8 bases. Trimming at V came to 8 bases and at J to 5 bases, leaving 8 bases not matched to a gene. CDR3 length equals 13 residues. CDR1 MNHEY and CDR2 SVGEGT come from the germline V gene.

This clonotype has a count of ten or more. This rearrangement joins TRBV12-3 or TRBV12-4 to TRBJ2-1; the match to TRBD2 covers 9 bases. J gave up 3 bases and V 7 bases, and 7 bases lay outside the gene matches. This CDR3 has 15 residues. CDR3 amino acids: CASNGAGGIYNEQFF. The DNA of the CDR3 is TGTGCCAGCAACGGAGCGGGGGGCATCTACAATGAGCAGTTCTTC.

This clonotype came up many times. The chain is built from TRBV7-3 and TRBJ2-7; 10 nucleotides match TRBD1. Trimming cost V 1 base and J 3 bases; bases outside gene matches: 6. The CDR3 consists of 16 residues. Looked up from germline, CDR1 is SGHTA and CDR2 is FQGTGA. The CDR3 sequence is CASSLKKRTGGYEQYV. The CDR3 DNA reads as TGTGCCAGCAGCTTAAAGAAACGGACAGGGGGCTACGAGCAGTACGTC.

Ten or more counts support this clonotype. The chain couples TRBV27 to TRBJ2-7, with 11 bases fitting TRBD1. The germline V gene has CDR1 MNHEY and CDR2 SMNVEV (reference sequence). J lost 2 bases, V lost 2 bases, and 8 bases had no gene match. CDR3 length: 17 residues. CDR3 coding DNA: TGTGCCAGCAGTTTACTTTCCCCGGGACAGGGGGCCTACGAGCAGTACTTC. The encoded protein is CASSLLSPGQGAYEQYF.

This clonotype was observed a handful of times. V and J are TRBV6-1 and TRBJ1-1; D is possibly TRBD1 (5 bases). Per the germline V gene, CDR1 is MNHNS and CDR2 is SASEGT. This CDR3 has 12 amino acids. V was pared by 4 bases and J by 7 bases, with 10 bases between. The CDR3 loop is CASSAGWNEAFF. In nucleotides, the CDR3 is TGTGCCAGCAGTGCAGGGTGGAATGAAGCTTTCTTT.

The chain has TRBV6-5 and TRBJ1-4; no clear D. Per germline, CDR1 MNHEY and CDR2 SVGAGI. This CDR3 spans 14 amino acids. Trimming pared 2 bases from V and 5 bases from J, leaving 9 bases between. Here the CDR3 reads CASSYILGNEKLFF. The CDR3 DNA is TGTGCCAGCAGTTACATCTTGGGGAATGAAAAACTGTTTTTT.

The V call is TRBV28, the J call TRBJ2-1; D may be TRBD2 (6 bases). Germline-derived CDR1 and CDR2 are MDHEN and SYDVKM. V was shortened by 10 bases and J by 6 bases, with 16 bases between the two germline ends. The CDR3 extends over 13 amino acids. The CDR3 DNA reads as TGTGCCAACCGAGCCCAGGGAGGCAATGAGCAGTTCTTC. The encoded protein is CANRAQGGNEQFF.

The rearrangement links TRBV6-5 to TRBJ2-3; TRBD2 agrees at 7 bases. The CDR3 has 15 residues. Germline lookup yields CDR1 MNHEY and CDR2 SVGAGI. V dropped 2 bases and J dropped 5; count of bases not matched to a gene: 7. DNA for the CDR3: TGTGCCAGCAGTTACCTCGGACTAGTGGGAGATACGCAGTATTTT. It encodes CASSYLGLVGDTQYF.